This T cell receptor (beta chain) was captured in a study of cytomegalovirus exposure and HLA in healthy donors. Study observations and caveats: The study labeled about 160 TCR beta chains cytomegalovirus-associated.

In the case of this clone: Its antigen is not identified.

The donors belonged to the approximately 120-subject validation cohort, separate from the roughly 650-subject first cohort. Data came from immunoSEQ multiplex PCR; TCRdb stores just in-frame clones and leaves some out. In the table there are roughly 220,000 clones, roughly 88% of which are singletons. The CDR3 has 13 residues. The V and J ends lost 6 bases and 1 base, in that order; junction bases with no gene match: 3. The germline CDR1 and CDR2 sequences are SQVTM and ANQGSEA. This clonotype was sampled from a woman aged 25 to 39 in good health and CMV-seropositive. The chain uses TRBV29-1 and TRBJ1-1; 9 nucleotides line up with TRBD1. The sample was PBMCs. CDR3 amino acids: CSVLGQGNTEAFF. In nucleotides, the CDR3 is TGCAGCGTCTTGGGACAGGGGAACACTGAAGCTTTCTTT.